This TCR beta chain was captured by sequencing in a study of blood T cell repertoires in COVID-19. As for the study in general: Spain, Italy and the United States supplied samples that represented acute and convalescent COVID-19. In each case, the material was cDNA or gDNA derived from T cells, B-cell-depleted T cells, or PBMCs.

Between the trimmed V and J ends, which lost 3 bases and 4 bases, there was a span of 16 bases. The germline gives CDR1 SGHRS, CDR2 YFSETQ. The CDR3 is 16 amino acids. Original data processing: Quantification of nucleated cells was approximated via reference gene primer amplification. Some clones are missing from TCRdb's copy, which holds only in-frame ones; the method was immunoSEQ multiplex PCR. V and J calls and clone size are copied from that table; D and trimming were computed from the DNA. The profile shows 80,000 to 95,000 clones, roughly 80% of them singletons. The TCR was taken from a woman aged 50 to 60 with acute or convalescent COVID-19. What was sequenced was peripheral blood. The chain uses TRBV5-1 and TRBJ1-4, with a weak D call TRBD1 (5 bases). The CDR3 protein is CASSSLGQGNNEKLFF. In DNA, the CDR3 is TGCGCCAGCAGCTCTCTAGGCCAGGGCAATAATGAAAAACTGTTTTTT.